The entry below gives a single T cell receptor (beta chain) sequence along with its context. V trimming: 8 bases; J trimming: 6 bases; junction bases outside the gene matches: 5. CDR1 and CDR2 from the germline V gene are SNHLY and FYNNEI. The CDR3 totals 14 residues. This entry comes from a study of cytomegalovirus exposure and HLA in healthy donors. Study details: The study's early data release held tens of millions of unique TCRs from HLA-typed donors.

A multiplex PCR was run with 60 Vbeta primers and 13 Jbeta primers. Generated by immunoSEQ multiplex PCR, the TCRdb table keeps only in-frame clones and is missing some. The repertoire table contains roughly 76,000 clones. V usage is TRBV2 and J usage is TRBJ2-2; 11 nucleotides agree with TRBD2. Sequencing was done on a sample of PBMCs. This sequence was found in a female donor in good health and CMV-seropositive. CDR3 bases: TGTGCCAGCTCACTAGCGGGAGTAGCCGGGGAGCTGTTTTTT. It encodes CASSLAGVAGELFF.